A single count supports the clone carrying this T cell receptor (beta chain). V lost 2 bases to trimming and J lost 0 bases, with 11 bases between them. Germline loops: CDR1 MDHEN, CDR2 SYDVKM. The CDR3 loop spans 16 amino acids. MiXCR, applied by TCRdb to the RT-PCR reads, yields one record per CDR3 protein. The sample consists of about 200,000 distinct CDR3 sequences, 38% of them appearing once. The data stem from a study of patients and donors after allogeneic stem cell transplantation. The sequenced sample was blood, either unsorted or a sorted T cell fraction (not recorded which). The source is a human donor who was either an allogeneic HSCT recipient or a stem cell or donor lymphocyte infusion donor (not recorded which). It is not recorded whose cells these are; they may come from a transplant donor. The V call is TRBV28, the J call TRBJ1-5; no reliable D call. The CDR3 is CASSLARAYSNQPQHF. In nucleotides, the CDR3 is TGTGCCAGCAGTTTAGCAAGGGCGTATAGCAATCAGCCCCAGCATTTT.